This T cell receptor beta chain was sequenced during a study of blood T cell repertoires in COVID-19 (dated by TCRdb to 2020 to 2022). Study-wide context: Collaborator samples came from the United States, Italy and Spain and covered acute and convalescent phases of COVID-19. The prospective study material was composed of cDNA or gDNA derived from T cells, B-cell-depleted T cells, or PBMCs. The dataset comprised deeply sampled blood TCRbeta repertoires from subjects exposed to, actively infected with, or recovered from COVID-19. The repertoires were made available in a free public database intended to serve as a resource for research on the immune response to SARS-CoV-2. Samples were obtained from the ongoing ImmuneRACE study (first 160 participants) and from 950 to 1,500 subjects provided by 6 global collaborators. A de-identified subject ID, COVID-19 status, age in years and sex were almost always included in the sample metadata. Where available, HLA class I and class II types were taken from metadata supplied by the sample provider and were not determined by assay-based typing. General findings and caveats noted by the study authors: The quantity of clinical and demographic metadata differed by source and by participant and was supplied without curation.

TCRbeta CDR3 regions were amplified from genomic DNA using the immunoSEQ Assay, a bias-controlled multiplex PCR. The original pipeline was this. Nucleated cell counts per sample were estimated from amplification of reference gene primers within the assay. To quantify the absolute abundance of each unique TCRbeta CDR3 rearrangement, sequence reads were collapsed and filtered. Productive Simpson clonality was computed per sample as the square root of Simpson's diversity index over productive rearrangements. TCRdb limited this immuneACCESS table to in-frame rearrangements with V and J called. A share of clones is missing; checked studies link under half to unresolved V genes, and the rest is unexplained. The DNA was the basis for D and trimming; V, J and clone size are from that table. This sample has 150,000 or so clones in its table, and 65% to 90% of those were observed once. 13% to 15% of the sample rests with the top ten.

Participants in the prospective study were aged roughly 18 to 100 years, lived in more than 20 United States geographic areas, and enrolled through a virtual design. Cohort assignment in the prospective study relied on participant-reported clinical history from a screening survey and a study questionnaire. Recovered participants in ImmuneRACE Cohort 3 were defined by two consecutive negative NP/OP PCR tests, clearance by a healthcare professional, or resolution of symptoms. In the prospective study, whole blood, serum and a nasopharyngeal or oropharyngeal swab were collected from each participant by mobile phlebotomists. Over an approximately 2-month period, participants in the prospective study had the option of providing additional blood draws and questionnaires. Before DNA extraction, blood samples from the prospective study were shipped at room temperature or frozen. About this clone itself: Its antigen is not yet known. Per-nucleotide qualities are absent, and no much larger clonotype sits a single base away.

CDR1 SNHLY and CDR2 FYNNEI are derived from the germline V gene. V is trimmed back by 5 bases and J by 7 bases, and the junction contains 4 bases that no gene match accounts for. Reading from cysteine to phenylalanine, the CDR3 counts 13 amino acids. Just CDR3 DNA is preserved here, 39 bases in frame from base 1. The V and J genes are TRBV2 and TRBJ1-5; TRBD1 fits 8 bases in the junction. The sequence derives from a man aged 50-59 years who had recovered from COVID-19. The sequenced sample was PBMCs or T cells enriched from blood (not recorded which). The DNA reads TGTGCCAGCAGTCGGACAGGGACCCAGCCCCAGCATTTT. Its amino acids are CASSRTGTQPQHF. The full variable domain, with segments outside the CDR3 supplied by the reference TRBV2 and TRBJ1-5 proteins, appears as EPEVTQTPSHQVTQMGQEVILRCVPISNHLYFYWYRQILGQKVEFLVSFYNNEISEKSEIFDDQFSVERPDGSNFTLKIRSTKLEDSAMYFCASSRTGTQPQHFGDGTRLSIL.